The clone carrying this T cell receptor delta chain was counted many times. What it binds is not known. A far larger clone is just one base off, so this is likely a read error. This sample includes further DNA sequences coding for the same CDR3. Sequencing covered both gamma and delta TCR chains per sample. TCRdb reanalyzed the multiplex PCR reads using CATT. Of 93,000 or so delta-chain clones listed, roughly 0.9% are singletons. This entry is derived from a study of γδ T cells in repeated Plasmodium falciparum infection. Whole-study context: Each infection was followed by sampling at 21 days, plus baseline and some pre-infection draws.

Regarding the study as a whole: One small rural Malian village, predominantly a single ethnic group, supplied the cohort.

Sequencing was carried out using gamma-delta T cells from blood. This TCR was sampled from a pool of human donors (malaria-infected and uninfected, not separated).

DNA of the CDR3: TGTGCCTGTGACACCGTCCTAAGAGGGGCCGCGTACACTGATAAACTCATCTTT. As protein: CACDTVLRGAAYTDKLIF. V and J are TRDV2 and TRDJ1; a weak D match, TRDD2 (5 bases). No J segment appears in TCRdb, so it was assigned here by matching the sequence to germline. Germline V CDR1 and CDR2: GEAIGNYY, EKD. There are 18 residues in the CDR3.